Detailed here is one T cell receptor beta chain. Its antigen remains unknown. These data come from a study of cytomegalovirus exposure and HLA in healthy donors. Overall study: Sequencing of approximately 190 million T cells in an earlier analysis found about 120 million unique TCR beta sequences. Study findings and constraints: What a later analysis reportedly showed was that an Asian-associated ancestry cluster had fewer N-insertions than the approximately 700-donor mean.

PCR primers comprised 60 Vbeta and 13 Jbeta primers. Method: immunoSEQ multiplex PCR; TCRdb's copy keeps in-frame clones and lacks some. This sample has 110,000 to 150,000 clones, with just under 70% found just once. CDR1 is SGHRS and CDR2 is YFSETQ in the germline V gene. The CDR3 is 14 amino acids. V gave up 4 bases and J gave up 5 bases; unmatched junction bases: 6. The TCR sequence derives from a man between 60 and 70 years old in good health and CMV-seronegative. The sample was PBMCs. The genes are TRBV5-1 and TRBJ1-2, with TRBD1 matching over 9 bases. CDR3 sequence reads: CASSLSGTGYGYTF. The CDR3 coding sequence is TGCGCCAGCAGCCTAAGTGGGACAGGGTATGGCTACACCTTC.